The sequence of this T cell receptor (beta chain) was determined in a study of T cells after yellow fever vaccination. Background on the study: Fractions of limited cellularity were prepared by means of SMART-Seq v4 Ultra Low Input.

In its sample, this clonotype was seen a few times. Its antigen is currently unknown. Study-wide results and limits: Abundant clonotypes from the bulk population could get into FACS-sorted repertoires as contaminants.

As TCR cDNA was made by 5'RACE template switching, a universal primer site and UMIs were added. TCRdb re-called the 5' RACE reads with MiXCR, one entry per CDR3 protein. The table includes about 340,000 distinct CDR3 sequences, around 3.9% detected once. The material sequenced was PBMCs, taken 5 days after the yellow fever booster vaccination. The TCR sequence derives from a man aged 18 to 35 who received the YFV17D yellow fever vaccine.

CDR3 DNA sequence: TGTGCCAGCAGCCTGACGGCAGGGGTCTATGGCTACACCTTC. Translated: CASSLTAGVYGYTF. J is TRBJ1-2 and V is TRBV7-9; D might be TRBD1 (6 bases). Trimming removed 5 bases from V and 4 bases from J, with 14 bases in between. CDR1 is SEHNR and CDR2 is FQNEAQ in the germline V gene (reference sequence). This CDR3 contains 14 residues.